Following are 10 T cell receptor beta chains from one sample sequenced in a study of shared clonotypes between healthy human individuals. Method: immunoSEQ multiplex PCR; TCRdb's copy keeps in-frame clones and lacks some. The sample records 490,000 or so clones, 70% to 80% being singletons. Sequencing was done on a sample of PBMCs. These receptors all come from a woman aged 40 to 50 in good health. Some clones in this sample may be carry-over from other donors' samples.

This sequence joins TRBV7-9 and TRBJ1-4; 10 nucleotides match TRBD1. This CDR3 is built from 14 residues. Germline CDR1 reads SEHNR; CDR2 reads FQNEAQ (reference sequence). With 6 bases clipped from V and 10 bases from J, the junction kept 8 bases outside the gene matches. The CDR3 sequence: CASSAGQGIGKLFF. CDR3 sequence (DNA): TGTGCCAGCAGTGCGGGACAGGGGATTGGAAAACTGTTTTTT. The variable domain in full, completed from reference TRBV7-9 and TRBJ1-4, reads DTGVSQNPRHKITKRGQNVTFRCDPISEHNRLYWYRQTLGQGPEFLTYFQNEAQLEKSRLLSDRFSAERPKGSFSTLEIQRTEQGDSAMYLCASSAGQGIGKLFFGSGTQLSVL.

The V call is TRBV19, the J call TRBJ2-6, with D unclear. CDR1 is LNHDA and CDR2 is SQIVND in the germline V gene (reference sequence). V lost 6 bases, J lost 4 bases, and 13 bases lay in between. The CDR3 spans 15 residues. CDR3 region: CASSIRRTGANVLTF. The DNA of the CDR3 is TGTGCCAGTAGCATTCGGCGTACCGGGGCCAACGTCCTGACTTTC.

This clone was recorded only once. J is TRBJ1-6 and V is TRBV4-3, with TRBD1 as a possible D gene (5 bases). The CDR3 is 15 residues long. The ends were cut back, 0 bases at V and 8 bases at J, with 11 bases in the middle. Per the germline V gene, CDR1 is LGHNA and CDR2 is YSLEER. CDR3 residues: CASSQEGRQHSPLHF. The CDR3 DNA reads TGCGCCAGCAGCCAAGAGGGACGGCAGCATTCACCCCTCCACTTT.

This clone was picked up one time. The gene calls are TRBV6-1 and TRBJ2-7; 10 bases align to TRBD1. The CDR3 extends over 15 amino acids. Germline CDR1 is MNHNS and CDR2 is SASEGT. J lost 9 bases, V lost 4 bases, and 12 bases had no gene match. In nucleotides, the CDR3 is TGTGCCAGCAGTGTAATGGAGGGACAGGGGTTGGGGCAGTACTTC. Amino acids: CASSVMEGQGLGQYF.

This chain connects TRBV25-1 to TRBJ1-1, with no clear D. The CDR3 is 11 residues long. CDR1 and CDR2 (germline): MGHDK, SYGVNS. V was clipped by 8 bases and J by 1 base, with 5 bases between them. CDR3 coding DNA: TGTGCCAGCCTGCAGAACACTGAAGCTTTCTTT. Amino acids: CASLQNTEAFF.

V and J are TRBV29-1 and TRBJ2-5; tentatively, D is TRBD1 or TRBD2 (7 bases each). V shed 1 base and J shed 5 bases, with 17 bases lying between them. The CDR3 is 15 residues long. CDR1 SQVTM and CDR2 ANQGSEA come from the germline V gene. CDR3 region: CSVEGPRGGLETQYF. The CDR3 nucleotides are TGCAGCGTTGAAGGACCCAGGGGGGGTTTGGAGACCCAGTACTTC. Looking up the rest from reference TRBV29-1 and TRBJ2-5 gives the full variable domain: SAVISQKPSRDICQRGTSLTIQCQVDSQVTMMFWYRQQPGQSLTLIATANQGSEATYESGFVIDKFPISRPNLTFSTLTVSNMSPEDSSIYLCSVEGPRGGLETQYFGPGTRLLVL.

This sequence joins TRBV4-2 and TRBJ2-5; D is ambiguous. With the DNA end fitting TRBJ2-7 better, the J assignment may be wrong. The length of the CDR3 is 11 residues. Germline values: CDR1 LGHNA, CDR2 YNFKEQ. DNA of the CDR3: TGTGCCAGCGCCACCACCTACGAGCAGTACTTC. Its translation: CASATTYEQYF.

CDR3 nucleotide sequence: TGTGCCAGCTCACCAGAAGGCGGGACACAAGAGACCCAGTACTTC. The encoded protein is CASSPEGGTQETQYF. The rearrangement joins TRBV18 to TRBJ2-5; D may match TRBD1 or TRBD2 (6 bases each). This CDR3 is built from 15 residues. Trimming pared 2 bases from V and 2 bases from J, leaving 12 bases between. The germline CDR1 and CDR2 sequences are KGHSH and LQKENI. Together with reference TRBV18 and TRBJ2-5, the CDR3 gives the full variable domain: NAGVMQNPRHLVRRRGQEARLRCSPMKGHSHVYWYRQLPEEGLKFMVYLQKENIIDESGMPKERFSAEFPKEGPSILRIQQVVRGDSAAYFCASSPEGGTQETQYFGPGTRLLVL.

The table lists this clone with a count of one. This may be a read error, as it is one base from a much larger clone. Other DNA sequences of this sample code for an identical CDR3. The chain has TRBV7-9 and TRBJ1-4; TRBD1 matches 7 bases. Germline values: CDR1 SEHNR, CDR2 FQNEAQ (reference sequence). CDR3 length: 16 amino acids. The CDR3 coding sequence is TGTGCCAGCAGCTCCGCTGGGCAGGGGGATAATGAAAAATTGTTTTTT. This gives the protein CASSSAGQGDNEKLFF.

This chain uses TRBV28 with TRBJ1-2, with unresolved D. Germline-derived CDR1 and CDR2 are MDHEN and SYDVKM. The CDR3 runs to 13 residues. V lost 6 bases to trimming and J lost 3 bases, with 11 bases between them. The CDR3 protein is CASSVGVDYGYTF. The CDR3 DNA sequence: TGTGCCAGCAGCGTCGGGGTCGACTATGGCTACACCTTC.